This T cell receptor (beta chain) stems from a study of blood T cell repertoires in COVID-19. At the level of the study: From the United States, Italy and Spain came samples of acute and convalescent COVID-19.

Under the authors' procedure: Reference gene primer amplification yielded estimated nucleated cell counts. Clones were read by immunoSEQ multiplex PCR, and TCRdb kept only the in-frame ones, dropping some. V, J and clone size derive from that table, while D and trimming were established from the DNA sequence. In the table there are around 46,000 clones, over 80% of which are singletons. This CDR3 region has 13 residues. Germline V gives CDR1 LGHDT, CDR2 YNNKEL (reference sequence). Trimming removed 4 bases from V and 2 bases from J; junction bases left unmatched: 2. The chain couples TRBV3-1 (or the pseudogene TRBV3-2) to TRBJ2-7, with 7 bases aligning to TRBD2. The sample comprised peripheral blood. The clonotype was recovered from a human donor in a cohort sampled during active COVID-19. The chain's CDR3 is CASSLGTTYEQYF. The CDR3 region has the DNA TGTGCCAGCAGCCTCGGGACTACCTACGAGCAGTACTTC.